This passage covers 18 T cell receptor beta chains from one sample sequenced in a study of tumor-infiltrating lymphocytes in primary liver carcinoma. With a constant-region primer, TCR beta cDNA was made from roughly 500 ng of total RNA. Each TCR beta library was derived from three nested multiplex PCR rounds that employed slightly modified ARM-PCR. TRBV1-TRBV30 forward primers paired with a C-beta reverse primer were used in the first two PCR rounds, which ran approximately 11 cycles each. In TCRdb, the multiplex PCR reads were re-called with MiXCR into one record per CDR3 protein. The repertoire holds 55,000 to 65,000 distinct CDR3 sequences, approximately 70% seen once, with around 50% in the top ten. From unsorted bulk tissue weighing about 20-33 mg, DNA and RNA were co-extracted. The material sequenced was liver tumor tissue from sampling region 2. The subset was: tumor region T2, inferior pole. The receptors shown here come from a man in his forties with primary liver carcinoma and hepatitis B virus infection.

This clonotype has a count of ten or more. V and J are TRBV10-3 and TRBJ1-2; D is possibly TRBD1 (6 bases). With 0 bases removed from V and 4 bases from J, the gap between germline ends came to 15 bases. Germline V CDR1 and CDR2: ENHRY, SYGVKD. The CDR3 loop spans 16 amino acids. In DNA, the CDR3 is TGTGCCATCAGTGAGTCAACAGGGCTCCCAGCCTATGGCTACACCTTC. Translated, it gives CAISESTGLPAYGYTF.

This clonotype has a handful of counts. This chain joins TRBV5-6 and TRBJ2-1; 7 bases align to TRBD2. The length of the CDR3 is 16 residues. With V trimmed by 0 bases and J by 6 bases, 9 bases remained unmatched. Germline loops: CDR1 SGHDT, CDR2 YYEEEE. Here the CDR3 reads CASSLVAGAEGNEQFF. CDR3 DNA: TGTGCCAGCAGCTTGGTTGCGGGAGCTGAGGGCAATGAGCAGTTCTTC. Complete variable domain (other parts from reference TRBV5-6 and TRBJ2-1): DAGVTQSPTHLIKTRGQQVTLRCSPKSGHDTVSWYQQALGQGPQFIFQYYEEEERQRGNFPDRFSGHQFPNYSSELNVNALLLGDSALYLCASSLVAGAEGNEQFFGPGTRLTVL.

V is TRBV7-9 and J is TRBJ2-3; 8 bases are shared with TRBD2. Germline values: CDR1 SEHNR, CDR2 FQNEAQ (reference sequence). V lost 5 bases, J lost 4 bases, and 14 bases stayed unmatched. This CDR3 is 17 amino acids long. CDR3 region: CASSASGSSLMADTQYF. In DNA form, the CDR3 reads TGTGCCAGCAGCGCAAGCGGGAGTTCTCTTATGGCAGATACGCAGTATTTT.

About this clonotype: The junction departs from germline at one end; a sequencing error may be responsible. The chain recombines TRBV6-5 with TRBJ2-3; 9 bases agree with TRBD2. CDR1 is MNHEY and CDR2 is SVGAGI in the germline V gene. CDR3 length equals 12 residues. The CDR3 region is CASNLSGSGLHF. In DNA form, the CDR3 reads TGTGCCAGCAATCTTAGCGGGAGTGGACTGCACTTT.

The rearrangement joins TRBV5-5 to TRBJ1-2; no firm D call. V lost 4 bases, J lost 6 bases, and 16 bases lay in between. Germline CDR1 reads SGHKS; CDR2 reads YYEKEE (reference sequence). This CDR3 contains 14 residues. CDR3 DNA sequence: TGTGCCAGCAGCCCTGGGCAGGCCCACCATGGCTACACCTTC. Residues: CASSPGQAHHGYTF.

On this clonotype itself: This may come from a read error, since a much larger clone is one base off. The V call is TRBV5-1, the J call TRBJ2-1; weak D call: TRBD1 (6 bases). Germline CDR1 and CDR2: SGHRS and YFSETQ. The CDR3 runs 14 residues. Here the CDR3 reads CASNLAQGYNEQFF. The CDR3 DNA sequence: TGCGCCAGCAACTTGGCACAGGGTTACAATGAGCAGTTCTTC.

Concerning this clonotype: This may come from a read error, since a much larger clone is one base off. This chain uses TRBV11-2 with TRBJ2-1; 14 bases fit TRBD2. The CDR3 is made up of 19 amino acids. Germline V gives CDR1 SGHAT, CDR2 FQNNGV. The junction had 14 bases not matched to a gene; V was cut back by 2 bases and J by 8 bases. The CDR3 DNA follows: TGTGCCAGCAGCTTACAATGGGTGCCTGGGACTAGCGGGAGTCATGAGCAGTTCTTC. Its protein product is CASSLQWVPGTSGSHEQFF.

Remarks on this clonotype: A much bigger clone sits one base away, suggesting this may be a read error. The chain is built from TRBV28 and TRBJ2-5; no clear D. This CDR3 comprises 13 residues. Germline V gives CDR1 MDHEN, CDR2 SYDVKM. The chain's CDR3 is CASGKEYQEIQYF. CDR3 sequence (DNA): TGTGCCAGCGGTAAAGAGTACCAAGAGATCCAGTACTTC.

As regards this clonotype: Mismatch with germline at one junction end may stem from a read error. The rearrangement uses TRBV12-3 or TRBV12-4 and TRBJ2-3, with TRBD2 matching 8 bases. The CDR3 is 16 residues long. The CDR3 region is CTSTLGRSGGTGTQYF. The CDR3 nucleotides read TGTACCAGCACCTTGGGGAGGAGCGGGGGCACAGGTACGCAGTATTTT.

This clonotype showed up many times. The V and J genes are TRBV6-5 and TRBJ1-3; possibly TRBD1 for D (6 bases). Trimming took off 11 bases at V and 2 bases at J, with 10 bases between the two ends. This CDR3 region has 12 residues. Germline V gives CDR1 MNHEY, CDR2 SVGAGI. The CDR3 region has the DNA TGTGCCTCCCGGGGGCCTGGAAACACCATATATTTT. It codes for CASRGPGNTIYF.

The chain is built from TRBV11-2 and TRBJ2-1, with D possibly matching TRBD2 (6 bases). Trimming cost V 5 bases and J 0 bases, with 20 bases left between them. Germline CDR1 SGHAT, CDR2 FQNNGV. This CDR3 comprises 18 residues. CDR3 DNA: TGTGCCAGCAGCACATCGGAGGGCCGAGCGAGCTCCTACAATGAGCAGTTCTTC. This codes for CASSTSEGRASSYNEQFF.

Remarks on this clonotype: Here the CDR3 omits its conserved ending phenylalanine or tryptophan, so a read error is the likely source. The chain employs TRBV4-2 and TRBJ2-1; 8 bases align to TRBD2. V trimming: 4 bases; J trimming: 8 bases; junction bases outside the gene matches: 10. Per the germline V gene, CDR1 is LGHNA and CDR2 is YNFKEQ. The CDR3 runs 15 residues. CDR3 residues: CASSPASSGLHEQFL. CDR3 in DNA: TGTGCCAGCAGCCCAGCGTCTAGCGGGCTACATGAGCAGTTCTTA.

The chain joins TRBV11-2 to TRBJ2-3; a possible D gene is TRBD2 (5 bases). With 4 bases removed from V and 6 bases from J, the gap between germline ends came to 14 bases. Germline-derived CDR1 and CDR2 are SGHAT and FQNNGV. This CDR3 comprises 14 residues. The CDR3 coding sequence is TGTGCCAGCAGCTCCCTACGAGGGTCCGATACGCAGTATTTT. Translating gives CASSSLRGSDTQYF.

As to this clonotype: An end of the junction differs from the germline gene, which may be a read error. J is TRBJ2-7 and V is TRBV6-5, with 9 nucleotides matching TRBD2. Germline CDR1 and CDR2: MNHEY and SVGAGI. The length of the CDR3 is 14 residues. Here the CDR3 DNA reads TGTGCCAGCAGTCTGCGGGAGGGCCTGTACGGGCAGTACTTC. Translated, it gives CASSLREGLYGQYF.

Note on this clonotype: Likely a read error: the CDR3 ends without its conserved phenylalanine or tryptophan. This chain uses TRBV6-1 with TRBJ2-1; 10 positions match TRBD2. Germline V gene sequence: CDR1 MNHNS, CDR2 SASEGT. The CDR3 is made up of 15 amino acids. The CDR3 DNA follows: TGTGCCAGAAGTGAAGGACTAGCGGCATACAATGAGCAGTTCCTC. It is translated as CARSEGLAAYNEQFL.

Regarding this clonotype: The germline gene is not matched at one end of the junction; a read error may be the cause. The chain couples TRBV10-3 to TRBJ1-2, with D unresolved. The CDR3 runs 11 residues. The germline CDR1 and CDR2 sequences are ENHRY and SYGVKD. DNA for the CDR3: TGTACCATCCGTCTTGGGGAGAGCTACACCTTC. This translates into CTIRLGESYTF.

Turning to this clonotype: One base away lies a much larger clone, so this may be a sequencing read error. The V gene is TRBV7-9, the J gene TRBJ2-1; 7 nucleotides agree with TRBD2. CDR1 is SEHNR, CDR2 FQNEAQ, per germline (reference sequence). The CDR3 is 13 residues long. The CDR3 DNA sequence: TGTGTCAGCAGCTTAGCGTTACTAGCGGAGCAGTTCTTC. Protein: CVSSLALLAEQFF.

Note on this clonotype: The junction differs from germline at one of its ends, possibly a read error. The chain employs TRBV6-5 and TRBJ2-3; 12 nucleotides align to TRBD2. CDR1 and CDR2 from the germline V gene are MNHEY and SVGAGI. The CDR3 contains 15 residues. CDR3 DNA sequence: TGTACCAACAACCCAGGACTAGCGGGAACGGATATGCAGTATTTT. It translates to CTNNPGLAGTDMQYF.